These 18 T cell receptor beta chains share one sample of origin, sequenced in a study of response to subunit inactivated influenza vaccine. TCRdb recomputed calls from the RT-PCR reads with MiXCR, one row per CDR3 protein. The sample consists of fewer than 600,000 distinct CDR3 sequences, approximately 7.8% of them appearing once. Sequenced here: PBMCs from blood, sampled about 23 months after vaccination. The receptors were gathered from a man between 50 and 75 years old who received an inactivated influenza vaccine.

This clonotype has a count of ten or more. The rearrangement joins TRBV5-1 to TRBJ2-1; 8 bases fit TRBD1. V lost 4 bases, J lost 4 bases, and 4 bases stayed unmatched. The germline V gene encodes CDR1 SGHRS and CDR2 YFSETQ. The CDR3 totals 14 residues. CDR3 nucleotide sequence: TGCGCCAGCAGCCTGGGACAGGAATACAATGAGCAGTTCTTC. This gives the protein CASSLGQEYNEQFF. Filled out from reference TRBV5-1 and TRBJ2-1, the complete variable domain reads KAGVTQTPRYLIKTRGQQVTLSCSPISGHRSVSWYQQTPGQGLQFLFEYFSETQRNKGNFPGRFSGRQFSNSRSEMNVSTLELGDSALYLCASSLGQEYNEQFFGPGTRLTVL.

This clonotype has more than one count but fewer than ten. This chain joins TRBV20-1 and TRBJ2-3, with 8 positions matching TRBD2. Per germline, CDR1 DFQATT and CDR2 SNEGSKA (reference sequence). This CDR3 has 16 residues. The junction had 9 bases not matched to a gene; V was cut back by 3 bases and J by 1 base. The CDR3 coding sequence is TGCAGTGCTAGGGCCAGCGGGGGCGAGGGCACAGATACGCAGTATTTT. This encodes CSARASGGEGTDTQYF.

The rearrangement joins TRBV7-2 to TRBJ2-5; either TRBD1 or TRBD2 may fit D (5 bases each). This CDR3 has 13 residues. The V and J ends lost 5 bases and 4 bases respectively, with 11 bases between them. CDR1 and CDR2 from the germline V gene are SGHTA and FQGNSA. The CDR3 protein is CASSTGRGETQYF. Here the CDR3 DNA reads TGTGCCAGCAGCACGGGAAGGGGAGAGACCCAGTACTTC.

Only a few counts were recorded for this clonotype. The chain joins TRBV27 to TRBJ2-7, with 10 nucleotides matching TRBD1. Trimming took 6 bases from V and 4 from J; bases not matched to a gene: 6. The CDR3 length is 14 residues. Per germline, CDR1 MNHEY and CDR2 SMNVEV (reference sequence). CDR3 DNA: TGTGCCAGCAGGCGGGGACAGGGGCGTTACGAGCAGTACTTC. The encoded protein is CASRRGQGRYEQYF.

The chain uses TRBV2 and TRBJ2-7; 9 nucleotides align to TRBD2. This CDR3 is 15 amino acids long. Unmatched junction bases numbered 10, after V lost 6 bases and J lost 4 bases. Germline CDR1 reads SNHLY; CDR2 reads FYNNEI. The CDR3 bases are TGTGCCAGCAGGGAGAACCTAGCGGGATCTTACGAGCAGTACTTC. Its translation is CASRENLAGSYEQYF.

The rearrangement uses TRBV20-1 and TRBJ2-3, with 7 bases lining up with TRBD2. This CDR3 region has 14 residues. With V trimmed by 6 bases and J by 0 bases, 6 bases remained unmatched. CDR1 and CDR2 from the germline V gene are DFQATT and SNEGSKA (reference sequence). This CDR3 is CSAAGAGSTDTQYF. CDR3 bases: TGCAGTGCCGCCGGAGCGGGGAGCACAGATACGCAGTATTTT.

The table lists this clonotype with a few counts. The chain uses TRBV4-1 and TRBJ2-3, with 12 positions matching TRBD2. This CDR3 has 17 residues. Germline V gene lookup returns CDR1 MGHRA and CDR2 YSYEKL. Trimming cost V 4 bases and J 0 bases; bases outside gene matches: 5. The CDR3 sequence is CASSRQTSGGSTDTQYF. The CDR3 DNA reads as TGCGCCAGCAGCCGCCAGACTAGCGGGGGTAGCACAGATACGCAGTATTTT.

This clonotype was observed a handful of times. The rearrangement joins TRBV20-1 to TRBJ1-1; the match to TRBD1 covers 7 bases. The ends lost 4 bases at V and 2 bases at J; junction bases unmatched: 7. The CDR3 is 14 residues long. Per germline, CDR1 DFQATT and CDR2 SNEGSKA (reference sequence). The DNA for the CDR3 is TGCAGTGCTATACCCGGGACAGCTAACACTGAAGCTTTCTTT. Its translation is CSAIPGTANTEAFF.

This clonotype has a handful of counts. The genes are TRBV20-1 and TRBJ2-1; 8 bases line up with TRBD2. With 3 bases clipped from V and 4 bases from J, the junction kept 5 bases outside the gene matches. Per germline, CDR1 DFQATT and CDR2 SNEGSKA (reference sequence). The CDR3 consists of 14 residues. CDR3 nucleotides: TGCAGTGCTAGTCGTGGACTAGCATACAATGAGCAGTTCTTC. The encoded protein is CSASRGLAYNEQFF.

The V and J genes are TRBV6-1 and TRBJ2-7; D gene uncertain. There are 14 residues in the CDR3. The V end was cut by 2 bases, the J end by 3 bases, with 11 bases between. The germline V gene encodes CDR1 MNHNS and CDR2 SASEGT. The DNA for the CDR3 is TGTGCCAGCAGTGAAATGGCCCAAATCTACGAGCAGTACTTC. This translates into CASSEMAQIYEQYF.

The rearrangement links TRBV12-3 or TRBV12-4 to TRBJ1-1; D gene ambiguous. The CDR3 has 14 amino acids. V dropped 7 bases and J dropped 0 bases, with 12 bases sitting between them. The CDR3 nucleotides read TGTGCCAGCACCCTTAGGAGTTTGAACACTGAAGCTTTCTTT. Amino acid sequence: CASTLRSLNTEAFF.

This clonotype was detected ten times or more. This rearrangement joins TRBV12-3 or TRBV12-4 to TRBJ2-3; D possibly corresponds to TRBD2 (5 bases). The V end was cut by 6 bases, the J end by 9 bases, with 13 bases between. The CDR3 is 12 residues long. The DNA for the CDR3 is TGTGCCAGCAGCATCGGGGAGTCGACGCAGTATTTT. Translated: CASSIGESTQYF.

The V gene is TRBV28, the J gene TRBJ2-3; TRBD1 matches 9 bases. J was trimmed by 5 bases and V by 6 bases; bases with no gene match: 9. CDR1 and CDR2 (germline): MDHEN, SYDVKM. The CDR3 spans 15 residues. The CDR3 protein is CASSFTGTGRDTQYF. CDR3 in DNA: TGTGCCAGCAGCTTTACCGGGACAGGGAGAGATACGCAGTATTTT.

The J gene is TRBJ2-3, the V gene TRBV20-1; possible D gene TRBD2, 6 bases. V lost 2 bases and J 0 bases, leaving 24 bases between the germline ends. The CDR3 totals 19 residues. Germline V gene data show CDR1 as DFQATT and CDR2 as SNEGSKA (reference sequence). This chain's CDR3 is CSARPTGTSRLSSTDTQYF. For the CDR3, the DNA is TGCAGTGCTAGACCCACCGGCACTAGCAGATTATCTAGCACAGATACGCAGTATTTT.

The sample holds a few counts of this clonotype. This chain links TRBV5-1 with TRBJ2-3, with D perhaps matching TRBD1 or TRBD2 (5 bases each). The CDR3 is 15 amino acids. V shed 4 bases and J shed 2 bases, with 14 bases lying between them. In germline, CDR1 is SGHRS, CDR2 YFSETQ. In DNA, the CDR3 is TGCGCCAGCAGCCACTACTCGGGGACCACAGATACGCAGTATTTT. Its protein is CASSHYSGTTDTQYF.

This clonotype occurred a few times. This rearrangement joins TRBV6-1 to TRBJ1-6; perhaps TRBD1 as D (5 bases). Trimming left V 5 bases short and J 10 bases short, with 15 bases between. The CDR3 runs to 14 residues. From germline, CDR1 is MNHNS and CDR2 SASEGT. The CDR3: CASSQTGGTSPLHF. CDR3 nucleotide sequence: TGTGCCAGCAGTCAAACGGGGGGGACCTCACCCCTCCACTTT.

V and J are TRBV12-3 or TRBV12-4 and TRBJ2-2; D remains unclear. The CDR3 is 15 residues long. V dropped 5 bases and J dropped 4 bases, with 14 bases sitting between them. The CDR3 region has the DNA TGTGCCAGCAGTCCAACACCGGTGGGCACCGGGGAGCTGTTTTTT. This gives the protein CASSPTPVGTGELFF.

There are a few counts of this clonotype. This chain links TRBV7-2 with TRBJ2-7; D is undetermined. In germline, CDR1 is SGHTA, CDR2 FQGNSA. This CDR3 has 14 residues. V lost 2 bases and J 7 bases, leaving 15 bases between the germline ends. This CDR3 is CASSLYGESGEQYF. CDR3 DNA: TGTGCCAGCAGCTTATATGGAGAGAGTGGGGAGCAGTACTTC.